This T cell receptor (beta chain) was identified in a study of T-cell reconstitution after alpha-beta-depleted transplantation in children. A library of TCRbeta sequences, prepared with unique molecular identifiers, was generated. TCRdb called the PCR reads again in MiXCR, with one record for every CDR3 protein. The data contain roughly 400,000 distinct CDR3 sequences, 20% of them seen just once; the ten biggest clones take up 3% to 4.5%. The CDR3 runs 15 residues. The V and J ends lost 1 base and 4 bases, in that order; junction bases with no gene match: 4. Per germline, CDR1 DFQATT and CDR2 SNEGSKA (reference sequence).

The sequencing used PBMCs from the stem cell graft donor, collected from the stem cell graft. The chain recombines TRBV20-1 with TRBJ2-2, with 9 bases identical to TRBD2. The receptor was derived from a human donor who donated a stem cell graft to a child with acute myeloid leukemia. Written as DNA, the CDR3 is TGCAGTGCTAGAGTAGCGGGAGCAACCACCGGGGAGCTGTTTTTT. Translated: CSARVAGATTGELFF.